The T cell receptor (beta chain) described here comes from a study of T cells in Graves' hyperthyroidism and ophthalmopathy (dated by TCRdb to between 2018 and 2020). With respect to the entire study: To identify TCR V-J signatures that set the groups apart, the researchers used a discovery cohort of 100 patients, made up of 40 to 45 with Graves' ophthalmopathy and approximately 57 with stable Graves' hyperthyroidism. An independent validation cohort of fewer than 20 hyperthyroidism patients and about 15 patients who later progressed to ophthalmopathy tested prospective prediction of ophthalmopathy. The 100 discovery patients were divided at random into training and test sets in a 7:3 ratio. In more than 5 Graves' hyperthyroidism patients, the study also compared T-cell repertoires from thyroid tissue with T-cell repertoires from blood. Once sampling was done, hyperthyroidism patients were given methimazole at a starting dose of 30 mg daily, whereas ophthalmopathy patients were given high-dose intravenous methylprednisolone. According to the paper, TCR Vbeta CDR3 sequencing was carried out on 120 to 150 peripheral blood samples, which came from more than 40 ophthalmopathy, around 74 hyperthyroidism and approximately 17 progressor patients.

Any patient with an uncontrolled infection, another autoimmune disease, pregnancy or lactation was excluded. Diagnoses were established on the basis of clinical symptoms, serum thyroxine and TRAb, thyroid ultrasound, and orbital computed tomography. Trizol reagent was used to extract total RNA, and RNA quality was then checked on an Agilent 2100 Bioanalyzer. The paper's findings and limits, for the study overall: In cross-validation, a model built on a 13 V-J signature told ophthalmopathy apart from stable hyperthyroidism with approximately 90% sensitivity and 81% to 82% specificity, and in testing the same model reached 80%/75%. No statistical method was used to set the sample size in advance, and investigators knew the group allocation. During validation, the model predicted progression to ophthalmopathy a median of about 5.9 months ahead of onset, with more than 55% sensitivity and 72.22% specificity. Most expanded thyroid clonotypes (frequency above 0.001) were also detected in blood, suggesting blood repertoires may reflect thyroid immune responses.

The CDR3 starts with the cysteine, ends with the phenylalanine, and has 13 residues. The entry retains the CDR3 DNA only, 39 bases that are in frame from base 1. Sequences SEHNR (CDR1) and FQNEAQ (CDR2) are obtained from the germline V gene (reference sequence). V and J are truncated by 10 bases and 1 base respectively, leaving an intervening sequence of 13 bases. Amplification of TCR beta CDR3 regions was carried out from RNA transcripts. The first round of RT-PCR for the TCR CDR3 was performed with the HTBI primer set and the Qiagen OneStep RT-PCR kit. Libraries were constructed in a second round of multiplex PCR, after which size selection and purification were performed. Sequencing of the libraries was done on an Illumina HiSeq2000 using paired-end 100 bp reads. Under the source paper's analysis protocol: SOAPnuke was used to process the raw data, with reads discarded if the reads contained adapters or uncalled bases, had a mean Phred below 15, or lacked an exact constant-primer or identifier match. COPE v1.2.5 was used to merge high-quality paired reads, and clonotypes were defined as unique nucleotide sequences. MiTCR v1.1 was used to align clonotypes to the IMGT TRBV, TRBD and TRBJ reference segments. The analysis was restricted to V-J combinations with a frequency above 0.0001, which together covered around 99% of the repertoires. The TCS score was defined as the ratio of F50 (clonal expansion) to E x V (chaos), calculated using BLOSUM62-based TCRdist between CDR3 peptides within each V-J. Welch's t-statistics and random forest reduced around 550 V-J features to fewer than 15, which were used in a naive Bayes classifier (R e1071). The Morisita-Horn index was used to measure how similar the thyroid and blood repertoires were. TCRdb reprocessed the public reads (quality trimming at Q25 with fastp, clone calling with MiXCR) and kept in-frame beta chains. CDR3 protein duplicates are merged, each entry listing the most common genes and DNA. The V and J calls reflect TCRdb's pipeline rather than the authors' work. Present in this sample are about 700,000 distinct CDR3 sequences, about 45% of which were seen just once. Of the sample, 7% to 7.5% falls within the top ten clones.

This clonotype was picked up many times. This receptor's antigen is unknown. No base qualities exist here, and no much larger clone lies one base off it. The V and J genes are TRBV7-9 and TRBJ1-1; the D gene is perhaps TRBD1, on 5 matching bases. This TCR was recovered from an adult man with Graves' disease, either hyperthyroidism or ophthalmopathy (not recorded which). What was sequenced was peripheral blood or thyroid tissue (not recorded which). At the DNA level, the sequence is TGTGCCACACCCAAAGGGACGAACACTGAAGCTTTCTTT. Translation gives CATPKGTNTEAFF.